This T cell receptor (beta chain) was found in a study of shared clonotypes between healthy human individuals (dated by TCRdb to 2019 to 2021). Study-level background: The cohort included a few men and a couple of women between 18 and 49 years of age. To estimate repertoire size and how much clonotype sharing occurs between individuals, the study deeply sequenced the blood TCR repertoires of five or six healthy adults. Each donor's leukapheresis produced roughly between about 0.8 and 8.9 billion PBMCs. Different laboratories and diverse techniques were used to prepare libraries and sequence TCR repertoires, to increase sequencing depth and limit assay-specific biases.

Broader findings and caveats from the paper: Because the study included a small number of donors, the genetic and exposure-history diversity represented was limited. Sampling was limited to blood, and TCR repertoires in tissue likely differ from TCR repertoires in blood. Pairwise subsampling indicated that sequencing depth was expected to affect the degree of clonotype sharing among donors.

As regards this clone: Its cognate antigen has yet to be identified. There are no base qualities to consult, and no much larger clone falls within one base.

CDR1 MDHEN and CDR2 SYDVKM are derived from the germline V gene. The V end loses 2 bases and the J end loses 5 bases, and a stretch of 10 bases separates them. Reading from cysteine to phenylalanine, the CDR3 counts 13 amino acids. Only the CDR3 portion is preserved as DNA: 39 bases, with reading frame beginning at the first base. TCR CDR3 regions were amplified from genomic DNA by multiplex PCR using the deep immunoSEQ assay. Extracted genomic DNA from each cell subset was spread evenly across all wells of several immunoSEQ 96-well plates, with each plate serving as a replicate. For unsorted PBMC, each replicate PCR was loaded with about 280 ng genomic DNA, equivalent to 25,000 to 35,000 T cell genomes. Genomic DNA from unsorted PBMC was sequenced over ten immunoSEQ deep assay plates. Purified libraries were quantified with a Qubit 3.0 fluorometer, sized on a Bioanalyzer 2100, and re-quantified with the KAPA Library Quantification kit. Every immunoSEQ 96-well plate was sequenced on a separate single-read 150-cycle Illumina NextSeq 550 flow cell. In the authors' own workflow: Because the immunoSEQ output held only junctional sequences and lacked quality scores, the filtering could not match the filtering applied to full-length reads. Sequences were annotated with PyIR, a Python wrapper for IgBLAST v1.9, using IMGT germline references to assign V/J genes and CDR3. Reads with weak V/J assignments (E-value above 1e-6), missing CDR3, stop codons, out-of-frame junctions, or ambiguous translated residues were removed. V3J clonotypes were defined by identical inferred V gene, J gene, and CDR3 amino acid sequence. Percentage overlap between repertoires was computed as shared unique clonotypes divided by the size of the smaller repertoire. Repertoire richness was assessed with RTK rarefaction, the Chao1 estimator, and Recon v2.1 estimates of unobserved clonotypes. The table comes from immuneACCESS by way of TCRdb, which keeps in-frame sequences with V and J called. Part of the clones is missing from these tables; in studies checked, under half for an unresolved V gene and the rest for unknown reasons. V and J calls and clone size are given by that table; D and trimming were obtained from the DNA. This sample has around 480,000 clones in its table, and approximately 79% of those were observed once. Of the sample, around 12% falls within the top ten clones.

Donors were healthy HIV-negative adults with no recently reported acute infections or vaccinations. Every donor was a Caucasian adult residing in Nashville, Tennessee, USA. For unsorted samples, about 90 million PBMCs were counted and genomic DNA was extracted with the QIAamp DNA Blood Mini kit. Blood was obtained by leukapheresis, after which PBMCs were separated by Ficoll-Histopaque density gradient centrifugation and cryopreserved in liquid nitrogen vapor phase. The chain uses TRBV28 and TRBJ2-7; no D gene can be assigned with confidence. Sequencing used PBMCs. The sequence derives from a woman in her forties in good health. Some clones in this sample may be carry-over from other donors' samples. The nucleotide sequence is given as TGTGCCAGCAGTTTACTGCAGAGGCACGAGCAGTACTTC. It encodes CASSLLQRHEQYF.